This T cell receptor beta chain was sequenced in a study of cytomegalovirus exposure and HLA in healthy donors. Overall study findings and caveats: Analysis was carried out at a later point, and it linked a missense DCLRE1C variant to TCR beta V- and J-gene trimming. A later analysis associated 15,000 to 20,000 TCR beta sequences with HLA alleles at a 0.05 false discovery rate.

The PCR was carried out with 60 Vbeta primers and 13 Jbeta primers. This table comes from immunoSEQ multiplex PCR, and its TCRdb copy is limited to in-frame clones, with some not included. The sample yields around 190,000 clones, roughly 80% seen once. With regard to this clone: Antigen specificity is unknown.

V gave up 4 bases and J gave up 7 bases; unmatched junction bases: 7. Germline V gives CDR1 LNHDA, CDR2 SQIVND (reference sequence). The CDR3 is made up of 14 amino acids. The chain is built from TRBV19 and TRBJ1-1; 9 positions agree with TRBD1. The sequencing input was PBMCs. The receptor's source is a woman aged 45 to 65 in good health and CMV-seronegative. CDR3 loop: CASSTIGTGSEAFF. The CDR3 DNA is TGTGCCAGTAGTACAATCGGGACAGGGAGTGAAGCTTTCTTT.